These 24 T cell receptor beta chains were all obtained from the same sample, sequenced in a study of beta chain features in type 1 diabetes. Study findings and constraints: Type 1 diabetes patients showed a moderate but significant shortening of TCRB CDR3s in all four CD4+ subsets.

Sequenced material consisted of expressed TCRB transcripts (all of the isolated RNA was reverse transcribed). Libraries were prepared by immunoSEQ multiplex PCR; TCRdb keeps only in-frame clonotypes and omits some of them. The profile shows about 640,000 clones, around an eighth of them singletons. These receptors have no identified antigens. The sequencing sample was made of naive CD4+ T cells from blood. These receptors were collected from a man aged 30-40 years with type 1 diabetes.

The sample holds a few counts of this clone. V is TRBV30 and J is TRBJ2-3; no definite D call. The CDR3 covers 17 residues. CDR1 is GTSNPN, CDR2 SVGIG, per germline (reference sequence). V lost 2 bases and J lost 1, with 19 bases in between. CDR3 in amino acids: CAWSQIRAAGGTDTQYF. The CDR3 nucleotides are TGTGCCTGGAGTCAGATTAGAGCCGCAGGTGGCACAGATACGCAGTATTTT. Filled out from reference TRBV30 and TRBJ2-3, the complete variable domain reads SQTIHQWPATLVQPVGSPLSLECTVEGTSNPNLYWYRQAAGRGLQLLFYSVGIGQISSEVPQNLSASRPQDRQFILSSKKLLLSDSGFYLCAWSQIRAAGGTDTQYFGPGTRLTVL.

This clone has only a few counts. The chain has TRBV4-1 and TRBJ1-5; D remains ambiguous. Trimming pared 1 base from V and 1 base from J, leaving 14 bases between. The CDR3 is made up of 17 amino acids. Germline assignment: CDR1 MGHRA and CDR2 YSYEKL. Written as DNA, the CDR3 is TGCGCCAGCAGCCAAGGGGGAATCGGGTTCAGCAATCAGCCCCAGCATTTT. Encoded protein: CASSQGGIGFSNQPQHF.

This clone was detected only a few times. The chain employs TRBV4-3 and TRBJ1-6; D not resolved. V was cut by 0 bases and J by 11 bases, with 11 bases left in between. The CDR3 runs 14 residues. Germline loops: CDR1 LGHNA, CDR2 YSLEER. The CDR3 nucleotides are TGCGCCAGCAGCCAAGATTTCGGGTGGGCACCCCTCCACTTT. It yields the protein CASSQDFGWAPLHF.

This chain connects TRBV27 to TRBJ1-5; 9 bases are shared with TRBD1. This CDR3 is built from 13 residues. The V gene end was trimmed by 5 bases and the J gene end by 7 bases; junction bases not matched to a gene: 3. Germline loops: CDR1 MNHEY, CDR2 SMNVEV (reference sequence). The CDR3 nucleotides read TGTGCCAGCAGTCGGACAGGGGAGCAGCCCCAGCATTTT. Residues: CASSRTGEQPQHF.

This chain joins TRBV28 and TRBJ1-5; D call uncertain. This CDR3 has 15 amino acids. Trimming took 3 bases from V and 7 from J, leaving 16 bases between them. Germline V gives CDR1 MDHEN, CDR2 SYDVKM. CDR3: CASSFSGIDGQPQHF. Here the CDR3 DNA reads TGTGCCAGCAGTTTCTCGGGGATAGATGGACAGCCCCAGCATTTT.

This clone occurred a few times. The chain joins TRBV14 to TRBJ2-5; 15 nucleotides line up with TRBD2. This CDR3 has 17 amino acids. The V segment lost 1 base and the J segment 5 bases; nucleotides outside the gene matches: 5. Looked up from germline, CDR1 is SGHDN and CDR2 is FVKESK. The CDR3, as DNA: TGTGCCAGCAGCCAAGCAATTGGACTAGCGGGAGGGGAGACCCAGTACTTC. Translation: CASSQAIGLAGGETQYF.

This clone has a handful of counts. This chain connects TRBV6-5 to TRBJ1-2; the D is unclear. The CDR3 loop spans 15 amino acids. The V and J ends lost 7 bases and 8 bases respectively, with 23 bases between them. Germline V gene lookup returns CDR1 MNHEY and CDR2 SVGAGI. Here the CDR3 DNA reads TGTGCCAGCACCGACCCACCCGGAGCTGGGGAGGGCTACACCTTC. Translated: CASTDPPGAGEGYTF.

This clone has only a few counts. The chain joins TRBV9 to TRBJ2-5, with D maybe TRBD2 (6 bases). The ends were cut back, 2 bases at V and 2 bases at J, with 16 bases in the middle. Germline lookup yields CDR1 SGDLS and CDR2 YYNGEE. The CDR3 covers 16 residues. The CDR3 DNA reads TGTGCCAGCAGCGTGGGAGGAGGGGCCTTACAAGAGACCCAGTACTTC. Translating it yields CASSVGGGALQETQYF.

This clone was picked up a small number of times. This sample also contains other DNA sequences that code for the same CDR3. This chain links TRBV9 with TRBJ2-3, with 10 positions matching TRBD1. The V gene's germline CDR1 is SGDLS and CDR2 YYNGEE. The CDR3 spans 15 residues. With 2 bases clipped from V and 3 bases from J, the junction kept 3 bases outside the gene matches. CDR3 bases: TGTGCCAGCAGCGTGGGACAGGGGCTAACAGATACGCAGTATTTT. It specifies CASSVGQGLTDTQYF.

Concerning this clone itself: Different DNA sequences within this sample yield the same CDR3. The rearrangement joins TRBV6-5 to TRBJ1-1, with 10 bases aligning to TRBD1. The CDR3 is 13 residues long. With 6 bases clipped from V and 4 bases from J, the junction kept 2 bases outside the gene matches. Per germline, CDR1 MNHEY and CDR2 SVGAGI. The CDR3 region has the DNA TGTGCCAGCAGGCGACAGGGGGCCACTGAAGCTTTCTTT. It translates to CASRRQGATEAFF.

CDR3 DNA: TGTGCCAGCAGCTCGCAGGGAACGAGCTCCTACGAGCAGTACTTC. Amino acid sequence: CASSSQGTSSYEQYF. The chain employs TRBV7-9 and TRBJ2-7, with D maybe TRBD1 (5 bases). Germline lookup yields CDR1 SEHNR and CDR2 FQNEAQ (reference sequence). V lost 4 bases to trimming and J lost 0 bases, with 13 bases between them. This CDR3 has 15 amino acids.

The chain couples TRBV10-3 to TRBJ1-2; D remains unclear. The V gene lost 7 bases and the J gene lost 2 bases, with 11 bases spanning the gap. This CDR3 has 13 residues. Germline loops: CDR1 ENHRY, CDR2 SYGVKD. In DNA, the CDR3 is TGTGCCATCAAAAGAGAGGCCAACTATGGCTACACCTTC. Amino acid sequence: CAIKREANYGYTF.

The chain uses TRBV7-2 and TRBJ1-6, with 7 positions matching TRBD1. The CDR3 length is 16 residues. V trimming: 3 bases; J trimming: 6 bases; junction bases outside the gene matches: 8. CDR1 is SGHTA and CDR2 is FQGNSA in the germline V gene. CDR3 DNA sequence: TGTGCCAGCAGCTTCCCTCCTGGACAGGCTAATTCACCCCTCCACTTT. This sequence encodes CASSFPPGQANSPLHF.

The chain is built from TRBV25-1 and TRBJ2-2; D not resolved. The CDR3 is 17 residues long. Trimming left V 4 bases short and J 1 base short, with 16 bases between. Germline V gives CDR1 MGHDK, CDR2 SYGVNS. This chain's CDR3 is CASSVRVKRRNTGELFF. The CDR3 nucleotides read TGTGCCAGCAGTGTTCGGGTCAAAAGGAGGAACACCGGGGAGCTGTTTTTT. The full variable domain, rest sourced from reference TRBV25-1 and TRBJ2-2, is EADIYQTPRYLVIGTGKKITLECSQTMGHDKMYWYQQDPGMELHLIHYSYGVNSTEKGDLSSESTVSRIRTEHFPLTLESARPSHTSQYLCASSVRVKRRNTGELFFGEGSRLTVL.

The rearrangement joins TRBV4-2 to TRBJ2-5; D might be TRBD2 (5 bases). Germline loops: CDR1 LGHNA, CDR2 YNFKEQ. V was cut by 3 bases and J by 0 bases, with 17 bases left in between. This CDR3 is 17 amino acids long. The CDR3 bases are TGTGCCAGCAGCCACCGGGGTCTGGTGGGGTACCAAGAGACCCAGTACTTC. This codes for CASSHRGLVGYQETQYF.

V usage is TRBV30 and J usage is TRBJ1-5; the D gene is possibly TRBD1 (6 bases). The germline V and J ends were trimmed by 0 bases and 2 bases, with 14 bases remaining between them. CDR3 length: 16 amino acids. Germline loops: CDR1 GTSNPN, CDR2 SVGIG (reference sequence). Here the CDR3 reads CAWSVSGDGRNQPQHF. DNA for the CDR3: TGTGCCTGGAGTGTATCAGGGGACGGGCGCAATCAGCCCCAGCATTTT.

There are a few counts of this clone. This chain joins TRBV9 and TRBJ2-5; 7 positions match TRBD2. The CDR3 loop spans 15 amino acids. Trimming took 0 bases from V and 2 from J; bases not matched to a gene: 4. Germline CDR1 reads SGDLS; CDR2 reads YYNGEE. CDR3 nucleotides: TGTGCCAGCAGCGTAGCTGTGGGGGGGCAAGAGACCCAGTACTTC. It encodes CASSVAVGGQETQYF. Variable domain in full (rest from reference TRBV9 and TRBJ2-5): DSGVTQTPKHLITATGQRVTLRCSPRSGDLSVYWYQQSLDQGLQFLIQYYNGEERAKGNILERFSAQQFPDLHSELNLSSLELGDSALYFCASSVAVGGQETQYFGPGTRLLVL.

Worth noting for this clone: Relative to the germline gene, one junction end is altered; a read error may explain this. V gene TRBV18 combines with J gene TRBJ1-6, with D uncertain. The CDR3 has 15 residues. Germline V lookup: CDR1 KGHSH, CDR2 LQKENI. For the CDR3, the DNA is TGTGCCAGCTCCCCACGACGGAGGGAGGATTCACCCCTCCACTTT. It is translated as CASSPRRREDSPLHF.

This clone was seen a few times. The chain couples TRBV11-2 to TRBJ2-1; D is uncertain. This CDR3 is built from 11 residues. V was pared by 5 bases and J by 10 bases, with 9 bases between. Germline CDR1 and CDR2: SGHAT and FQNNGV. CDR3 coding DNA: TGTGCCAGCAGCAAAGTTGTGGAGCAGTTCTTC. Translation: CASSKVVEQFF. Combining the CDR3 with reference TRBV11-2 and TRBJ2-1 gives the whole variable domain EAGVAQSPRYKIIEKRQSVAFWCNPISGHATLYWYQQILGQGPKLLIQFQNNGVVDDSQLPKDRFSAERLKGVDSTLKIQPAKLEDSAVYLCASSKVVEQFFGPGTRLTVL.

This clone appeared a few times. The sample contains more than one DNA sequence encoding this CDR3. The chain recombines TRBV7-2 with TRBJ1-2; TRBD1 matches 7 bases. The CDR3 loop spans 13 amino acids. J gave up 8 bases and V 1 base, and 4 bases lay outside the gene matches. Germline V gene data show CDR1 as SGHTA and CDR2 as FQGNSA. CDR3 sequence: CASSLGQGRGYTF. The CDR3 DNA follows: TGTGCCAGCAGCTTAGGACAGGGCCGGGGCTACACCTTC. The variable domain in full, completed from reference TRBV7-2 and TRBJ1-2, reads GAGVSQSPSNKVTEKGKDVELRCDPISGHTALYWYRQSLGQGLEFLIYFQGNSAPDKSGLPSDRFSAERTGGSVSTLTIQRTQQEDSAVYLCASSLGQGRGYTFGSGTRLTVV.

J is TRBJ2-1 and V is TRBV11-3; D not certain. Germline V lookup: CDR1 SGHNT, CDR2 YENEEA. V lost 1 base to trimming and J lost 1 base, with 8 bases between them. CDR3 length equals 15 residues. This CDR3 reads CASSLVSTSYNEQFF. The CDR3 DNA reads TGTGCCAGCAGCTTAGTCAGCACGTCCTACAATGAGCAGTTCTTC.

This clone came up a few times. The rearrangement joins TRBV9 to TRBJ2-3, with D perhaps matching TRBD2 (5 bases). The CDR3 spans 15 residues. V lost 0 bases to trimming and J lost 3 bases, with 11 bases between them. Germline V gene lookup returns CDR1 SGDLS and CDR2 YYNGEE. CDR3 residues: CASSVVGETTDTQYF. CDR3 nucleotide sequence: TGTGCCAGCAGCGTAGTTGGGGAGACAACAGATACGCAGTATTTT.

The chain uses TRBV5-1 and TRBJ1-5; D perhaps matches TRBD1 (6 bases). Trimming took off 2 bases at V and 3 bases at J, with 15 bases between the two ends. Germline V gives CDR1 SGHRS, CDR2 YFSETQ. The CDR3 has 16 amino acids. The CDR3 is CASSLEGGALNQPQHF. Here the CDR3 DNA reads TGCGCCAGCAGCTTAGAGGGGGGTGCCCTCAATCAGCCCCAGCATTTT. Looking up the rest from reference TRBV5-1 and TRBJ1-5 gives the full variable domain: KAGVTQTPRYLIKTRGQQVTLSCSPISGHRSVSWYQQTPGQGLQFLFEYFSETQRNKGNFPGRFSGRQFSNSRSEMNVSTLELGDSALYLCASSLEGGALNQPQHFGDGTRLSIL.

The rearrangement uses TRBV28 and TRBJ2-5, with D perhaps given as TRBD1 or TRBD2 (6 bases each). CDR1 is MDHEN and CDR2 is SYDVKM in the germline V gene. With 6 bases removed from V and 5 bases from J, the gap between germline ends came to 19 bases. The CDR3 loop spans 15 amino acids. The CDR3 DNA reads TGTGCCAGCAGAAGGGGGAACCGAGGGAGGGAGACCCAGTACTTC. Translated: CASRRGNRGRETQYF.